Following are 8 T cell receptor beta chains from one sample sequenced in a study of blood T cell repertoires in COVID-19. Libraries were prepared by immunoSEQ multiplex PCR; TCRdb keeps only in-frame clonotypes and omits some of them. The repertoire has about 100,000 clones, around four fifths of them found once; the top ten carry under 15%. Sequences were obtained from peripheral blood. The receptor source for this set is a man in his fifties with active or convalescent COVID-19.

The table lists this clone with a count of one. This chain connects TRBV6-5 to TRBJ1-2, with D tentatively TRBD1 (5 bases). V was trimmed by 5 bases and J by 6 bases, leaving 16 bases between them. Germline CDR1 is MNHEY and CDR2 is SVGAGI. The CDR3 runs to 14 residues. CDR3 coding DNA: TGTGCCAGCAGTCAAACGGCGGACATGGATGGCTACACCTTC. It codes for CASSQTADMDGYTF.

This clone was counted a single time. CDR3 nucleotide sequence: TGTGCCAGCATTGAGGGACTGAGCTACAATGAGCAGTTCTTC. Amino acids: CASIEGLSYNEQFF. V and J are TRBV2 and TRBJ2-1, with a weak D call TRBD2 (6 bases). The CDR3 length is 14 residues. CDR1 and CDR2 from the germline V gene are SNHLY and FYNNEI. V lost 7 bases and J lost 3, with 13 bases in between. Full variable domain (rest looked up from reference TRBV2 and TRBJ2-1): EPEVTQTPSHQVTQMGQEVILRCVPISNHLYFYWYRQILGQKVEFLVSFYNNEISEKSEIFDDQFSVERPDGSNFTLKIRSTKLEDSAMYFCASIEGLSYNEQFFGPGTRLTVL.

This sequence joins TRBV14 and TRBJ2-7; D is ambiguous. V was trimmed by 4 bases and J by 3 bases, leaving 10 bases between them. CDR3 length: 13 amino acids. Germline V CDR1 and CDR2: SGHDN, FVKESK. In DNA, the CDR3 is TGTGCCAGCAGCCTAATGCAGGACTACGAGCAGTACTTC. Protein product: CASSLMQDYEQYF.

The V gene is TRBV2, the J gene TRBJ2-3; TRBD2 agrees at 8 bases. Germline V gene sequence: CDR1 SNHLY, CDR2 FYNNEI. The length of the CDR3 is 15 residues. Unmatched junction bases numbered 15, after V lost 11 bases and J lost 5 bases. The CDR3 here is CASARGRLALDTQYF. Written as DNA, the CDR3 is TGTGCCTCAGCAAGGGGGAGACTAGCGTTAGATACGCAGTATTTT.

V is TRBV7-2 and J is TRBJ1-1; 10 bases align to TRBD1. Germline CDR1 and CDR2: SGHTA and FQGNSA. Trimming took 6 bases from V and 2 from J; bases not matched to a gene: 3. The CDR3 has 14 residues. The CDR3 coding sequence is TGTGCCAGCAGTTGGGACAGGGGTAACACTGAAGCTTTCTTT. Residues: CASSWDRGNTEAFF.

This chain's CDR3 is CASSLAGGTGELFF. The CDR3 coding sequence is TGTGCCAGCAGTTTAGCGGGAGGCACCGGGGAGCTGTTTTTT. The gene calls are TRBV2 and TRBJ2-2; TRBD2 matches at 10 bases. Germline trimming cut 5 bases from V and 4 bases from J; bases unmatched to any gene: 1. This CDR3 is built from 14 residues. Per germline, CDR1 SNHLY and CDR2 FYNNEI. The variable domain in full, with the rest retrieved from reference TRBV2 and TRBJ2-2, is EPEVTQTPSHQVTQMGQEVILRCVPISNHLYFYWYRQILGQKVEFLVSFYNNEISEKSEIFDDQFSVERPDGSNFTLKIRSTKLEDSAMYFCASSLAGGTGELFFGEGSRLTVL.

The chain recombines TRBV19 with TRBJ1-6, with D unresolved. Trimming took 3 bases from V and 8 from J, leaving 11 bases between them. Germline CDR1 is LNHDA and CDR2 is SQIVND (reference sequence). The CDR3 is 14 residues long. The CDR3: CASSMWAVDSPLHF. CDR3 DNA: TGTGCCAGTAGTATGTGGGCCGTGGATTCACCCCTCCACTTT.

This chain joins TRBV7-9 and TRBJ2-1; 8 bases are a match to TRBD2. V shed 4 bases, J shed 1 base, and the junction held 15 bases outside the gene matches. The CDR3 runs to 19 residues. Germline CDR1 reads SEHNR; CDR2 reads FQNEAQ (reference sequence). CDR3 bases: TGTGCCAGCAGCTCGAGCGGGAGCTATCACCCCGGTTCCTACAATGAGCAGTTCTTC. The encoded protein is CASSSSGSYHPGSYNEQFF.